This TCR beta chain came from a study of blood T cell repertoires in COVID-19. About the study: From T cells, B-cell-depleted T cells, or PBMCs came the material, which was cDNA or gDNA.

This clone showed up just a few times. Other DNA sequences from this sample encode an identical CDR3 as well. The study drew participants aged roughly 18 to 95 years from under 30 US areas. Using immunoSEQ multiplex PCR, the repertoire was profiled, and TCRdb retains in-frame clones only, with some absent. There are nearly 300,000 clones in the sample; 89% occur only once, and less than 3.5% lies in the top ten. The V and J ends lost 0 bases and 8 bases, in that order; junction bases with no gene match: 5. The germline V gene has CDR1 SGHRS and CDR2 YFSETQ. This CDR3 is 15 amino acids long. This sequence originates from a woman aged 45-65 years who had been exposed to COVID-19. The sample taken for sequencing was PBMCs or T cells enriched from blood (not recorded which). This chain uses TRBV5-1 with TRBJ1-6; 7 nucleotides agree with TRBD1. In DNA form, the CDR3 reads TGCGCCAGCAGCTTGGCAGGGACAGTCGATTCACCCCTCCACTTT. Translating gives CASSLAGTVDSPLHF. The full variable domain, completed using reference TRBV5-1 and TRBJ1-6, is KAGVTQTPRYLIKTRGQQVTLSCSPISGHRSVSWYQQTPGQGLQFLFEYFSETQRNKGNFPGRFSGRQFSNSRSEMNVSTLELGDSALYLCASSLAGTVDSPLHFGNGTRLTVT.